The TCR beta chain under discussion was sequenced for a study of blood T cells in healthy people across ages (dated by TCRdb to about 2015). About the study as a whole: In model experiments, template switching captured about one uniquely barcoded TCR beta cDNA molecule for every two T cells. To track age-related changes in TCR beta repertoire diversity, the study relied on deep sequencing normalized with unique cDNA molecular identifiers. Donors were grouped into four age groups: young (average roughly 16 years), middle-aged (about 40), aged (about 60) and long-lived (just over 80). To avoid experimental bias, donors of different ages were distributed randomly across sequencing lanes. For two donors (one aged 18 to 30 and one aged 80 or older), the study analyzed two additional independent replicas of 1 million unique cDNA reads from the same blood draw.

The protocol used for the library was 5' RACE. Sequencing instrument: Illumina HiSeq 2500. A second roughly 7 to 12 cycle PCR used a sample-barcoded 5' primer and a J-beta primer mix. Each TCR beta cDNA molecule received a unique molecular identifier from a template-switch 5' adaptor carrying 12 random nucleotides. At least 2.5 million CDR3-containing paired-end reads were obtained from each sample. First-strand cDNA was synthesized from all RNA with the Mint cDNA synthesis kit, primed by a TRBC-specific oligonucleotide. After uracil-DNA glycosylase treatment, a first 18-cycle PCR used universal primers M1SS and BC2_uni_R on all cDNA. On the study's bioinformatics: For normalization, 1 million high-quality reads were randomly selected from each sample, with every read carrying a distinct molecular identifier. Instead of being binned into consensus sequences, reads with shared molecular identifiers were discarded. MiTCR, with a Q25 quality threshold and the strictest error-elimination algorithm, was used for CDR3 identification, clonotype clustering and error correction. Lower-bound total TCR beta diversity was estimated with a nonparametric unseen species model using Euler transformation. TCRdb reprocessed the public reads (quality trimming at Q25 with fastp, clone calling with MiXCR) and kept in-frame beta chains. Records with the same CDR3 protein are collapsed into one entry carrying the most frequent genes and DNA. In this record, the V and J calls reflect TCRdb's handling and not the investigators' own analysis. This sample has 790,000 or so distinct CDR3 sequences in its table, and approximately 60% of those were observed once. The ten largest clonotypes hold around 24% of the sample.

The approximately 40 donors, aged 6 to 90 years, were systemically healthy Caucasian individuals from Russia. Each donor gave ten milliliters of peripheral blood, drawn into EDTA-treated Vacutainer tubes. PBMCs were isolated by Ficoll-Paque density-gradient centrifugation, with at least 6.5 million obtained per sample. Trizol reagent was used to extract total RNA from PBMCs, with at least 5.5 micrograms per sample. For every donor, flow cytometry on a PBMC aliquot measured the percentage of naive CD45RAhigh/CD27high T cells. CDR1 and CDR2, per the germline V gene (reference sequence), are SSHAT and FNYEAQ. CDR3 length: 14 amino acids, cysteine to phenylalanine. The retained sequence is limited to the CDR3, 42 bases, with the frame set at the first base. For this clonotype: Its antigen has not been determined. Qualities for individual bases were not recorded, and no much larger clone is one base off.

What the work shows at the level of the full study, not this receptor alone: As age increased, observed TCR beta diversity per million T cells dropped in a roughly linear way, and a significant reduction was already evident by age 40. Compared with the aged group, the long-lived group had more naive CD4+ T cells, fewer expanded clones and increased TCR diversity, suggesting age selection. Estimates of total diversity based on one million sequenced T cells were regarded as lower bounds and as underestimates. Observed TCR beta diversity correlated strongly with the percentage of naive T cells measured by flow cytometry. Since profiling was done on bulk unsorted PBMCs, naive and antigen-experienced compartments could not be conclusively compared. The CMV infection status of donors was not known, potentially confounding age-related changes in expanded clonotypes.

The sequence was obtained from a man between 40 and 49 years old in good health. Sample: blood. In this chain, TRBV7-7 is recombined with TRBJ2-7; a tentative D call is TRBD1 (5 bases match). The tail of the sequence fits TRBJ2-5 better, so the J call may be wrong. The CDR3 corresponds to CASSEEVGPGTQYF. At the DNA level, the sequence is TGTGCCAGCAGCGAGGAAGTGGGGCCAGGGACCCAGTACTTC.